These T cell receptor beta chains were read from a single sample in a study of early stage breast cancer tumors. Profiling relied on immunoSEQ multiplex PCR, and the TCRdb table lists in-frame clones only, not all of them. The sample contains some 58,000 clones, around three quarters of which appear only once. Sequencing was performed on blood. These receptors were obtained from a person in their thirties with breast cancer. Both conserved end residues are part of each CDR3.

v_gene: TRBV19
CDR3aa: CASSMGYEQYF

v_gene: TRBV19
CDR3aa: CASSSASGTAKNIQYF

v_gene: TRBV19
CDR3aa: CASTRDSYTDTQYF

v_gene: TRBV19
CDR3aa: CASSIGTGRPYEQYF

v_gene: TRBV2
CDR3aa: CASSRTLGSYTF

v_gene: TRBV7-6
CDR3aa: CASSPRESLASYEQYF

v_gene: TRBV29-1
CDR3aa: CSSTGTDTYGYTF

v_gene: TRBV7-9
CDR3aa: CASSLVGTGQSSGYTF

v_gene: TRBV5-6
CDR3aa: CASSLAASNIQYF

v_gene: TRBV7-6
CDR3aa: CASSLGDRVTF

v_gene: TRBV7-2
CDR3aa: CAIRDQSSYEQYF

v_gene: TRBV29-1
CDR3aa: CSVQGDRVGEKLFF

v_gene: TRBV5-1
CDR3aa: CASSPSRRFVEQYF

v_gene: TRBV11-2
CDR3aa: CATPGLTGELFF

v_gene: TRBV4-1
CDR3aa: CASSQNTGGAGGYTF

v_gene: TRBV6-5
CDR3aa: CASSPSQGYEQYF

v_gene: TRBV10-3
CDR3aa: CAGRTSGSADTQYF

v_gene: TRBV11-3
CDR3aa: CASSPYQGAGEQYF

v_gene: TRBV5-1
CDR3aa: CASSLNIGSQETQYF

v_gene: TRBV18
CDR3aa: CASSPDRSRGQESYEQYF

v_gene: TRBV30
CDR3aa: CAWGYLSYNEQFF

v_gene: TRBV5-1
CDR3aa: CASSLGQGANEQFF

v_gene: TRBV10-3
CDR3aa: CAISESEGTEAFF

v_gene: TRBV6-5
CDR3aa: CASTRDANQPQHF

v_gene: TRBV7-2
CDR3aa: CASSRMDRGQETQYF

v_gene: TRBV6-4
CDR3aa: CASSRGQGNTGELFF

v_gene: TRBV10-1
CDR3aa: CASSPRLAAYSYEQYF

v_gene: TRBV6-1
CDR3aa: CASSEAGQFYGYTF

v_gene: TRBV30
CDR3aa: CAWSVLMNTEAFF

v_gene: TRBV7-7
CDR3aa: CASSPHTGELFF

v_gene: TRBV2
CDR3aa: CASYPRDRVTDTQYF

v_gene: TRBV11-2
CDR3aa: CASSFGQSDGYTF

v_gene: TRBV11-2
CDR3aa: CASSLIGLMNTEAFF

v_gene: TRBV18
CDR3aa: CASSAADRGSYNEQFF

v_gene: TRBV27
CDR3aa: CASSFGYREETQYF

v_gene: TRBV27
CDR3aa: CASSFGSQITGDNSPLHF

v_gene: TRBV6-6
CDR3aa: CASSPGQGGYTF

v_gene: TRBV6-4
CDR3aa: CASSESGDKNIQYF

v_gene: TRBV18
CDR3aa: CASSPQKNTEAFF

v_gene: TRBV19
CDR3aa: CASTTFGNQPQHF

v_gene: TRBV7-9
CDR3aa: CASSRPGGEQYF

v_gene: TRBV18
CDR3aa: CASSPRVKREVASTDTQYF

v_gene: TRBV12-5
CDR3aa: CASGLDQGGTSQETQYF

v_gene: TRBV5-5
CDR3aa: CASSLDGPGGPLVEQYF

v_gene: TRBV7-2
CDR3aa: CASSYGQASSYNSPLHF

v_gene: TRBV5-1
CDR3aa: CASSLAGELFF

v_gene: TRBV19
CDR3aa: CASSIGGVASYEQYF

v_gene: TRBV27
CDR3aa: CASSVTGVDGYTF

v_gene: TRBV6-6
CDR3aa: CASSYSLSSDTGELFF

v_gene: TRBV29-1
CDR3aa: CSLRTSGTIQETQYF

v_gene: TRBV7-3
CDR3aa: CASSLSPSGTSYNEQFF

v_gene: TRBV6-1
CDR3aa: CASSATRVGSGELFF

v_gene: TRBV9
CDR3aa: CASGGGTVNSPLHF